The clone carrying this T cell receptor (beta chain) was recorded only once. Its antigen remains unidentified. V lost 4 bases, J lost 8 bases, and 4 bases stayed unmatched. Germline-derived CDR1 and CDR2 are MRHNA and SNTAGT. The CDR3 is made up of 13 amino acids. This sample is drawn from a study of shared clonotypes between healthy human individuals. General study results and limits: The small donor group covered limited genetic and exposure diversity. Rarefaction demonstrated incomplete sorted-subset sequencing despite large depth.

In the original analysis: ImmunoSEQ only sent back junction sequences with no quality scores, so filtering was done differently. Sequencing used immunoSEQ multiplex PCR; TCRdb keeps in-frame clones, though not all of them. V and J calls and clone size are as listed in that table; D and trimming were resolved from the DNA. Counted here are approximately 2,200,000 clones, under 95% occurring once; the ten biggest clones make up more than 1.5%. As defined, naive CD8 cells were CD45RO-negative and positively selected for CCR7, with terminally differentiated effector memory CD45RA+ cells excluded. Source material: naive CD8+ T cells from PBMCs. This sequence joins TRBV6-4 and TRBJ2-1; the match to TRBD2 covers 8 bases. The receptor was derived from a man aged 18 to 35 in good health. Some clones in this sample may be carry-over from other donors' samples. The CDR3 sequence: CASSALAGYEQFF. The CDR3 DNA reads TGTGCCAGCAGTGCGTTAGCGGGATATGAGCAGTTCTTC.